This entry lists 29 T cell receptor beta chains sequenced from one sample in a study of regulatory T cells in long-lasting Graves disease. The sample's time point: newly diagnosed GD, antithyroid drugs for less than 3 months. Generation of the TCR library employed RNA extracted from PBMCs. Assembly of TCR beta libraries relied on iRepertoire HTBI primers together with Arm-PCR of CDR3 regions. TCRdb re-analysed the multiplex PCR reads in MiXCR, keeping a single row per CDR3 protein. The sample consists of about 540,000 distinct CDR3 sequences, approximately 15% of them appearing once. These data are also associated with another study on T cells in Graves' hyperthyroidism and ophthalmopathy.

Sequenced here: peripheral blood mononuclear cells (PBMCs), sampled at new diagnosis, from a patient treated with antithyroid drugs. The receptors stem from a man younger than 40 with Graves disease.

As regards this clonotype: A far bigger clonotype differs at one base, so this is likely a read error. The chain has TRBV6-9 and TRBJ2-7; D is unclear. This CDR3 has 14 residues. Per the germline V gene, CDR1 is MNHGY and CDR2 is SVAAGI. The CDR3, as DNA: TGTGCCAGCAGTTACGAAGGAACCTTCTACGAGCGGTACTTC. Amino acid sequence: CASSYEGTFYERYF.

The table lists this clonotype with a few counts. This chain links TRBV29-1 with TRBJ2-6; TRBD1 aligns across 11 bases. CDR3 size: 17 residues. Germline V lookup: CDR1 SQVTM, CDR2 ANQGSEA. Trimming cost V 4 bases and J 1 base; bases outside gene matches: 6. The DNA for the CDR3 is TGCAGCGTTGTTGAAGGACAGGGGGCTTCTGGGGCCAACGTCCTGACTTTC. Translated, it gives CSVVEGQGASGANVLTF. Together with reference TRBV29-1 and TRBJ2-6, the CDR3 gives the full variable domain: SAVISQKPSRDICQRGTSLTIQCQVDSQVTMMFWYRQQPGQSLTLIATANQGSEATYESGFVIDKFPISRPNLTFSTLTVSNMSPEDSSIYLCSVVEGQGASGANVLTFGAGSRLTVL.

This clonotype was observed a few times. This chain joins TRBV30 and TRBJ2-5; 9 bases are a match to TRBD2. Germline assignment: CDR1 GTSNPN and CDR2 SVGIG (reference sequence). The CDR3 totals 18 residues. J was trimmed by 5 bases and V by 2 bases; bases with no gene match: 18. The CDR3 region has the DNA TGTGCCTGGAGTCCCAAAGCGAGGCTAGCGGGACCGTGGGAGACCCAGTACTTC. Residues: CAWSPKARLAGPWETQYF.

This clonotype showed up many times. The chain is built from TRBV2 and TRBJ1-6; D gene unclear. Trimming left V 7 bases short and J 7 bases short, with 14 bases between. CDR3 length equals 14 residues. CDR1 SNHLY and CDR2 FYNNEI come from the germline V gene. CDR3 in amino acids: CASNGQVDNSPLHF. CDR3 nucleotide sequence: TGTGCCAGCAACGGGCAGGTGGACAATTCACCCCTCCACTTT.

The chain couples TRBV28 to TRBJ1-5; D is uncertain. Germline CDR1 and CDR2: MDHEN and SYDVKM. CDR3 length: 11 amino acids. V was clipped by 6 bases and J by 7 bases, with 7 bases between them. CDR3 sequence reads: CASSIGQPQHF. The CDR3 coding sequence is TGTGCCAGCAGCATCGGGCAGCCCCAGCATTTT.

In its sample, this clonotype was seen many times. V and J are TRBV5-1 and TRBJ2-3, with D tentatively TRBD1 (6 bases). V dropped 4 bases and J dropped 2 bases, with 11 bases sitting between them. This CDR3 comprises 14 residues. Germline V gene sequence: CDR1 SGHRS, CDR2 YFSETQ. For the CDR3, the DNA is TGCGCCAGCAGCCCGGACAGTTACACAGATACGCAGTATTTT. Its protein is CASSPDSYTDTQYF.

This clonotype was seen a few times. The J gene is TRBJ1-1, the V gene TRBV28; D remains ambiguous. Trimming removed 7 bases from V and 3 bases from J, with 12 bases in between. This CDR3 is built from 13 residues. Germline assignment: CDR1 MDHEN and CDR2 SYDVKM. This CDR3 is CASNALKYTEAFF. As DNA, the CDR3 is TGTGCCAGCAACGCCTTGAAATACACTGAAGCTTTCTTT.

The sample holds many counts of this clonotype. V usage is TRBV11-2 and J usage is TRBJ2-7; D is uncertain. This CDR3 is built from 13 residues. Germline V gives CDR1 SGHAT, CDR2 FQNNGV. V dropped 0 bases and J dropped 4 bases, with 7 bases sitting between them. In DNA form, the CDR3 reads TGTGCCAGCAGCTTAGATAATCCATACGAGCAGTACTTC. This translates into CASSLDNPYEQYF.

The table lists this clonotype with a few counts. The V and J genes are TRBV20-1 and TRBJ2-3, with 9 positions matching TRBD2. This CDR3 is built from 17 residues. Germline V gene lookup returns CDR1 DFQATT and CDR2 SNEGSKA (reference sequence). J was trimmed by 0 bases and V by 1 base; bases with no gene match: 8. The CDR3 DNA sequence: TGCAGTGCTAGAGGGTGGGCTAGCGGGACTAGCACAGATACGCAGTATTTT. It codes for CSARGWASGTSTDTQYF.

CDR3 nucleotide sequence: TGCAGTGCTGCCCCCCTGGGGCGGGAGGTAGAGACCCAGTACTTC. As protein: CSAAPLGREVETQYF. The chain is built from TRBV20-1 and TRBJ2-5; 8 bases map to TRBD2. The V and J ends lost 5 bases and 4 bases, in that order; junction bases with no gene match: 12. The CDR3 extends over 15 amino acids. In germline, CDR1 is DFQATT, CDR2 SNEGSKA (reference sequence).

The genes are TRBV12-3 or TRBV12-4 and TRBJ2-5, with D uncertain. Between the trimmed V and J ends, which lost 6 bases and 5 bases, there was a span of 16 bases. The CDR3 is 14 amino acids. The CDR3 region is CASSRFEERETQYF. DNA of the CDR3: TGTGCCAGCAGCCGGTTTGAGGAGAGGGAGACCCAGTACTTC.

This clonotype was detected ten times or more. The chain links TRBV12-3 or TRBV12-4 to TRBJ2-3; 11 bases agree with TRBD2. Trimming took 8 bases from V and 5 from J; bases not matched to a gene: 6. The CDR3 runs 14 residues. The CDR3 region is CASRSGLAVDTQYF. The CDR3 bases are TGTGCCAGCCGTTCGGGACTAGCGGTAGATACGCAGTATTTT.

In this sample, this clonotype turned up many times. The chain recombines TRBV27 with TRBJ2-1, with 9 bases lining up with TRBD2. This CDR3 comprises 15 residues. Unmatched junction bases numbered 17, after V lost 11 bases and J lost 9 bases. From germline, CDR1 is MNHEY and CDR2 SMNVEV (reference sequence). The CDR3 region is CASRTTSGRLSEQFF. The CDR3 region has the DNA TGTGCCTCCCGGACTACTAGCGGGCGATTGAGTGAGCAGTTCTTC.

The J gene is TRBJ1-1, the V gene TRBV18; D call uncertain. The V and J ends lost 0 bases and 1 base respectively, with 9 bases between them. CDR1 is KGHSH and CDR2 is LQKENI in the germline V gene. The CDR3 runs to 15 residues. The CDR3 spells CASSPPPLSNTEAFF. CDR3 in DNA: TGTGCCAGCTCACCACCGCCGCTGTCGAACACTGAAGCTTTCTTT.

The sample holds many counts of this clonotype. The V gene is TRBV20-1, the J gene TRBJ2-1; D unclear. With 3 bases removed from V and 8 bases from J, the gap between germline ends came to 14 bases. This CDR3 spans 13 amino acids. Germline V gives CDR1 DFQATT, CDR2 SNEGSKA (reference sequence). This CDR3 reads CSASDDPPDEQFF. In DNA, the CDR3 is TGCAGTGCTAGCGACGACCCTCCGGATGAGCAGTTCTTC.

This clonotype was detected many times. The chain carries TRBV5-1 and TRBJ2-2; a possible D gene is TRBD2 (6 bases). V gave up 4 bases and J gave up 4 bases, with 14 bases separating them. The CDR3 length is 15 residues. The V gene's germline CDR1 is SGHRS and CDR2 YFSETQ. CDR3 sequence: CASSRGGARTGELFF. For the CDR3, the DNA is TGCGCCAGCAGCCGGGGCGGGGCGCGCACCGGGGAGCTGTTTTTT.

Turning to this clonotype: One base away lies a much larger clone, so this may be a sequencing read error. J is TRBJ2-7 and V is TRBV20-1; 12 positions match TRBD2. Germline V gene lookup returns CDR1 DFQATT and CDR2 SNEGSKA (reference sequence). Trimming took 3 bases from V and 7 from J; bases not matched to a gene: 10. This CDR3 has 15 amino acids. The CDR3 DNA sequence: TGCAGTGCTAGGCCCTCGACTAGCGGGAGATCTGAGCAGTACTTC. Its protein is CSARPSTSGRSEQYF.

This clonotype has a handful of counts. Compared with germline, one end of the junction differs, possibly owing to a read error. This sequence joins TRBV9 and TRBJ1-1, with D maybe TRBD1 (5 bases). This CDR3 is 13 amino acids long. The V gene's germline CDR1 is SGDLS and CDR2 YYNGEE. The CDR3 bases are TGTGCCAGCAGCGTCTCCGGGACCCTTGAAGCTTCCTTT. It specifies CASSVSGTLEASF.

In regard to this clonotype: With a much larger clone just one base away, this may be a read error. The chain links TRBV5-1 to TRBJ2-1; D is perhaps TRBD2 (5 bases). V lost 4 bases to trimming and J lost 5 bases, with 13 bases between them. The V gene's germline CDR1 is SGHRS and CDR2 YFSETQ. There are 14 residues in the CDR3. In DNA form, the CDR3 reads TGCGCCAGCAGCATACGGGGTTCGGACAATGAGCAGTTCTTC. Protein product: CASSIRGSDNEQFF.

Many counts were recorded for this clonotype. The chain combines TRBV24-1 with TRBJ2-7; D might be TRBD1 or TRBD2, each matching 6 bases. From germline, CDR1 is KGHDR and CDR2 SFDVKD. V lost 3 bases and J lost 3, with 14 bases in between. The CDR3 consists of 15 residues. The CDR3 region has the DNA TGTGCCACCAGTGATCCCCCCCGGGGGCACTACGAGCAGTACTTC. It encodes CATSDPPRGHYEQYF.

CDR3 protein: CAISELTATISYEQYF. In DNA form, the CDR3 reads TGTGCCATCAGTGAACTGACTGCGACCATAAGCTACGAGCAGTACTTC. This sequence joins TRBV10-3 and TRBJ2-7; D gene uncertain. The V and J ends lost 3 bases and 3 bases respectively, with 18 bases between them. Germline-derived CDR1 and CDR2 are ENHRY and SYGVKD. CDR3 size: 16 residues.

This clonotype was detected only a few times. The gene calls are TRBV6-5 and TRBJ1-6, with a possible D match to TRBD1 (5 bases). This CDR3 is built from 18 residues. Germline V gene sequence: CDR1 MNHEY, CDR2 SVGAGI. Between the trimmed V and J ends, which lost 2 bases and 5 bases, there was a span of 19 bases. The CDR3 DNA is TGTGCCAGCAGTTACGGTCTCAGGGAAGGGACCCATAATTCACCCCTCCACTTT. Protein: CASSYGLREGTHNSPLHF.

This clonotype was observed at least ten times. CDR3 nucleotide sequence: TGTGCCAGCAGCTTAGGAGTGAGTTTGGAAGAGACCCAGTACTTC. Encoded protein: CASSLGVSLEETQYF. The chain has TRBV13 and TRBJ2-5; the D is unclear. CDR1 and CDR2 from the germline V gene are PRHDT and FYEKMQ (reference sequence). Trimming removed 0 bases from V and 3 bases from J, with 11 bases in between. This CDR3 region has 15 residues.

V gene TRBV5-1 combines with J gene TRBJ2-1; 7 bases map to TRBD2. The CDR3 covers 18 residues. V dropped 3 bases and J dropped 7; count of bases not matched to a gene: 19. Per the germline V gene, CDR1 is SGHRS and CDR2 is YFSETQ. Here the CDR3 reads CASSWPLQRDRKGNEQFF. CDR3 in DNA: TGCGCCAGCAGCTGGCCACTCCAGCGGGATAGGAAGGGGAATGAGCAGTTCTTC.

V and J are TRBV7-6 and TRBJ2-3; the D gene is possibly TRBD2 (6 bases). The ends were cut back, 0 bases at V and 7 bases at J, with 14 bases in the middle. This CDR3 comprises 15 residues. The germline V gene has CDR1 SGHVS and CDR2 FNYEAQ. In DNA form, the CDR3 reads TGTGCCAGCAGCTTAGCGGTGACTAGTGGAAATACGCAGTATTTT. Its translation: CASSLAVTSGNTQYF.

The V call is TRBV29-1, the J call TRBJ2-1; the D gene is possibly TRBD2 (5 bases). V lost 7 bases to trimming and J lost 0 bases, with 16 bases between them. Germline values: CDR1 SQVTM, CDR2 ANQGSEA. There are 15 residues in the CDR3. The CDR3 reads CSAFPGSSSYNEQFF. The CDR3 nucleotides read TGCAGCGCCTTCCCGGGGTCCAGCTCCTACAATGAGCAGTTCTTC.

This clonotype was recorded many times. The chain has TRBV11-1 and TRBJ2-3; 11 bases align to TRBD2. V dropped 6 bases and J dropped 8; count of bases not matched to a gene: 4. Germline CDR1 is SGHAT and CDR2 is FQDESV (reference sequence). The CDR3 loop spans 13 amino acids. This chain's CDR3 is CASSTGTSGTQYF. CDR3 nucleotides: TGTGCCAGCAGTACCGGGACTAGCGGTACGCAGTATTTT.

The chain recombines TRBV19 with TRBJ1-2; D unclear. CDR1 LNHDA and CDR2 SQIVND come from the germline V gene (reference sequence). The CDR3 length is 16 residues. Deletions cut 7 bases from V and 4 bases from J, with 22 bases between. The CDR3 is CASNEDGPFDRYGYTF. The CDR3 DNA follows: TGTGCCAGTAACGAGGACGGCCCATTCGATCGCTATGGCTACACCTTC. The full variable domain, completed using reference TRBV19 and TRBJ1-2, is DGGITQSPKYLFRKEGQNVTLSCEQNLNHDAMYWYRQDPGQGLRLIYYSQIVNDFQKGDIAEGYSVSREKKESFPLTVTSAQKNPTAFYLCASNEDGPFDRYGYTFGSGTRLTVV.

The genes are TRBV29-1 and TRBJ2-3, with TRBD2 identical over 8 bases. Looked up from germline, CDR1 is SQVTM and CDR2 is ANQGSEA. CDR3 length equals 14 residues. The ends lost 8 bases at V and 7 bases at J; junction bases unmatched: 14. DNA for the CDR3: TGCAGCTCTCCAGGGCGGGAGGACCCCAATACGCAGTATTTT. This translates into CSSPGREDPNTQYF.